This T cell receptor beta chain was captured in a study of early T cells in non-severe SARS-CoV-2 infection. About the study: Sequencing was performed on bulk RNA from unsorted whole blood, leaving chains unpaired. Findings and caveats of the study: The VDJdb matching leaned toward anti-spike CD8 responses and overlooked private and CD4 specificities.

Trimming removed 0 bases at V and 3 bases at J, with 8 bases between. This CDR3 comprises 14 residues. Per the germline V gene, CDR1 is LGHNA and CDR2 is YNFKEQ. This clonotype was seen more than once but under ten times. What it recognizes is unknown. Tagging with unique molecular identifiers was applied to individual cDNA molecules. Each CDR3 protein is one row after TCRdb ran MiXCR on the 5' RACE reads. The sample has some 66,000 distinct CDR3 sequences; 9.1% are singletons. Sequenced input: whole blood. This sequence originates from an adult who was a healthcare worker with PCR-confirmed SARS-CoV-2 infection or an uninfected control (not recorded which). The chain links TRBV4-2 to TRBJ2-5; no clear D gene. In DNA form, the CDR3 reads TGTGCCAGCAGCCAAGATCAGGCAAAAGAGACCCAGTACTTC. It codes for CASSQDQAKETQYF.